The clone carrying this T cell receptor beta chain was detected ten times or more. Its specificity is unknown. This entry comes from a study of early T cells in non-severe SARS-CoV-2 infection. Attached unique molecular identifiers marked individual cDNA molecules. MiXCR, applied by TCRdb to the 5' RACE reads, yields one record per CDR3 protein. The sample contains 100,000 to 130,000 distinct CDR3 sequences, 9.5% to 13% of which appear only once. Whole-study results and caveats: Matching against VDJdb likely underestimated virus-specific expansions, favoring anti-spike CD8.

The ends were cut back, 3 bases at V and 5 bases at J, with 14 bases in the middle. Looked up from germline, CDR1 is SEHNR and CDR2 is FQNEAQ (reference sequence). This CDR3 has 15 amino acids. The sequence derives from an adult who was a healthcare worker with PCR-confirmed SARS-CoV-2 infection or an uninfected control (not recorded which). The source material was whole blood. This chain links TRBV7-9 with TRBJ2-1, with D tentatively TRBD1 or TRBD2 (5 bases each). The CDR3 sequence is CASSFLRDRDNEQFF. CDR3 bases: TGTGCCAGCAGCTTCCTGAGGGACCGGGACAATGAGCAGTTCTTC.